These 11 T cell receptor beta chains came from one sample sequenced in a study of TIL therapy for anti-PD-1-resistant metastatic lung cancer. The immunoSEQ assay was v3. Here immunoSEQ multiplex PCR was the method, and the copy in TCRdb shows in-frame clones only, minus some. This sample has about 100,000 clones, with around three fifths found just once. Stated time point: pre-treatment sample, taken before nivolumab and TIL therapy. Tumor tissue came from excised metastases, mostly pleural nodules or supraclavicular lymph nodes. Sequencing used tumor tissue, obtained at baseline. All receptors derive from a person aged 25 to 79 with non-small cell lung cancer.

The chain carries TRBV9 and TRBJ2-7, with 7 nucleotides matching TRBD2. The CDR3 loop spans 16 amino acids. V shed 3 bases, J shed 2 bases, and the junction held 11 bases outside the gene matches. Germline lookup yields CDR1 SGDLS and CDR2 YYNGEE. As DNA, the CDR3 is TGTGCCAGCAGCGCTTCGACGGGAGGACTACCCTACGAGCAGTACTTC. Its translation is CASSASTGGLPYEQYF.

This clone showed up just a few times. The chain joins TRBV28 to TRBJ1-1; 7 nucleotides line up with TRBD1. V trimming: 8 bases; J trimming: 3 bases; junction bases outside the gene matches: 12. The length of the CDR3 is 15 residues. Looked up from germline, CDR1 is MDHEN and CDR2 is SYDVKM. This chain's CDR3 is CASRGQGGRYTEAFF. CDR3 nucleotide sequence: TGTGCCAGCCGTGGGCAGGGGGGGCGGTACACTGAAGCTTTCTTT.

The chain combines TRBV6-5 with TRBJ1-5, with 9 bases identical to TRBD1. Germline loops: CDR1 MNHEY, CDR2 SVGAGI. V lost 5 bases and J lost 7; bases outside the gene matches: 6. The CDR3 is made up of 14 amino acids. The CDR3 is CASSTQGARQPQHF. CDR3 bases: TGTGCCAGCAGTACACAGGGGGCGAGGCAGCCCCAGCATTTT.

The CDR3 spells CASSLVGQGASGANTGELFF. CDR3 coding DNA: TGCGCCAGCAGCTTGGTAGGACAGGGGGCTAGCGGCGCGAACACCGGGGAGCTGTTTTTT. This chain connects TRBV5-1 to TRBJ2-2, with TRBD1 identical over 11 bases. Germline V gene sequence: CDR1 SGHRS, CDR2 YFSETQ. The CDR3 contains 20 residues. Trimming cost V 0 bases and J 0 bases; bases outside gene matches: 10.

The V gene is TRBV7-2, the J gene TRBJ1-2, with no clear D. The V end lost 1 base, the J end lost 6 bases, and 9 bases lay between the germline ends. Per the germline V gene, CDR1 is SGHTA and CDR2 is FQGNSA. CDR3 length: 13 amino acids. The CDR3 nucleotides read TGTGCCAGCAGCTTAGTCGGGCAGAATGGCTACACCTTC. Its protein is CASSLVGQNGYTF.

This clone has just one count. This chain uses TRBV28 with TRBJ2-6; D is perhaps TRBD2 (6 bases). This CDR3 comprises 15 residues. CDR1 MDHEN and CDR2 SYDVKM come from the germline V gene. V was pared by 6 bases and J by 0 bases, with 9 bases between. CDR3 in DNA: TGTGCCAGCAGCTACGGGAGCTCTGGGGCCAACGTCCTGACTTTC. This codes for CASSYGSSGANVLTF.

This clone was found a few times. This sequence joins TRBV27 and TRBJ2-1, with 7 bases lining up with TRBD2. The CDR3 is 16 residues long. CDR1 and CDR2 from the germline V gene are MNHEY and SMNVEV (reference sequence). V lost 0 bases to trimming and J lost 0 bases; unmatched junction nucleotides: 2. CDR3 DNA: TGTGCCAGCAGTTTATCGGGGGGGAGCTCCTACAATGAGCAGTTCTTC. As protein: CASSLSGGSSYNEQFF.

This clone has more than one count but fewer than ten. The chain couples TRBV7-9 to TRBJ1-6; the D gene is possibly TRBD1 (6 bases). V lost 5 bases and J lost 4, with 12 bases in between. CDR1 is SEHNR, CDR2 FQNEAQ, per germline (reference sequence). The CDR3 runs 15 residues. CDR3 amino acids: CASSPQGGYNSPLHF. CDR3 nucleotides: TGTGCCAGCAGCCCACAGGGTGGGTATAATTCACCCCTCCACTTT.

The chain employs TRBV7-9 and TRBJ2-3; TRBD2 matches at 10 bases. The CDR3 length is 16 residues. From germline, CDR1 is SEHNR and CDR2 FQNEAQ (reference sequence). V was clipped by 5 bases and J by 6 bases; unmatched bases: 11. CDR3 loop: CASSTSGRAELDTQYF. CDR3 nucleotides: TGTGCCAGCAGCACGAGCGGGAGGGCCGAGCTGGATACGCAGTATTTT.

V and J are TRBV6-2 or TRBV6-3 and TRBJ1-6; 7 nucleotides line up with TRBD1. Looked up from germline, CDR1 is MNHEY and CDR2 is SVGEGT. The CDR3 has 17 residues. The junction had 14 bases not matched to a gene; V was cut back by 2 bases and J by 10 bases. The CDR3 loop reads CASSYGGGGLSGSPLHF. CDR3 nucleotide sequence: TGTGCCAGCAGTTACGGAGGGGGCGGCCTCAGCGGATCACCCCTCCACTTT.

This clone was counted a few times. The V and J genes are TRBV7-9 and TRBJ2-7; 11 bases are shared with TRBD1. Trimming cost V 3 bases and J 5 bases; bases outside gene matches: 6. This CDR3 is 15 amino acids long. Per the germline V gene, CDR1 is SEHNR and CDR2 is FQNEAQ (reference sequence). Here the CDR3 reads CASSFPGTGGDEQYF. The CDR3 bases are TGTGCCAGCAGCTTTCCCGGGACAGGGGGTGACGAGCAGTACTTC.